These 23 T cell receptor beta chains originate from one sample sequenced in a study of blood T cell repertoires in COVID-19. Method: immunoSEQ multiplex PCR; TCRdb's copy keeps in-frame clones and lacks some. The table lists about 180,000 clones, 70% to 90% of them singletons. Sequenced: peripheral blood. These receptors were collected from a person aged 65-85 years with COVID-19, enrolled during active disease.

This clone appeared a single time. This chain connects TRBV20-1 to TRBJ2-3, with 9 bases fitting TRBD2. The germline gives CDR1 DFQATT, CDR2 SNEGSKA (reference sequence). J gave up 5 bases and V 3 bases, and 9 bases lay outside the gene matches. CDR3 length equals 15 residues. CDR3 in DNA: TGCAGTGCTAGTGGTAGCGGGAGAGGTGGAGATACGCAGTATTTT. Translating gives CSASGSGRGGDTQYF.

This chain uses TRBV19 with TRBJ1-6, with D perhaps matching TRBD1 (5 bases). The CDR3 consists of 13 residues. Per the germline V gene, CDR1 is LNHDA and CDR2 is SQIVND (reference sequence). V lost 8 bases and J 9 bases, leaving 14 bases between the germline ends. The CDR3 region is CASAGLGTSPLHF. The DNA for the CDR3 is TGTGCCAGTGCGGGACTCGGGACTTCACCCCTCCACTTT.

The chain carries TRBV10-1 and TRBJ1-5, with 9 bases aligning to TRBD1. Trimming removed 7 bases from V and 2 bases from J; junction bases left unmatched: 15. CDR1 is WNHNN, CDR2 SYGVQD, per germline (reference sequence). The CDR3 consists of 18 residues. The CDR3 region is CASIPGQGCRKRNQPQHF. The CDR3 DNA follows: TGCGCCAGCATTCCGGGACAGGGTTGTAGAAAACGCAATCAGCCCCAGCATTTT.

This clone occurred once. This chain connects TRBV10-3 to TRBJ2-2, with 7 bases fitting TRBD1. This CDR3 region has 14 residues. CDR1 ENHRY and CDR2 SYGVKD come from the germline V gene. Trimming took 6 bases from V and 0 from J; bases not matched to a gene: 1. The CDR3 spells CAIRGQPNTGELFF. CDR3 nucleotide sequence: TGTGCCATCAGGGGACAGCCGAACACCGGGGAGCTGTTTTTT.

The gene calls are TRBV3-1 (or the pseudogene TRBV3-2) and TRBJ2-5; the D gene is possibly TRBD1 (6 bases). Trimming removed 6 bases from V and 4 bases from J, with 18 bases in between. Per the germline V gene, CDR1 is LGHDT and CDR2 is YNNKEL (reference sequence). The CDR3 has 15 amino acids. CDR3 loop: CASRPLPPRGETQYF. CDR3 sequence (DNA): TGTGCCAGCAGACCCCTTCCTCCCAGGGGAGAGACCCAGTACTTC.

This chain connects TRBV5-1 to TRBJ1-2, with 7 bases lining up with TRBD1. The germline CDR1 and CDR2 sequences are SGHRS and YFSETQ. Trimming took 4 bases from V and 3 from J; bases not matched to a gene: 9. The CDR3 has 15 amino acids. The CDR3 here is CASSPTGLNDYGYTF. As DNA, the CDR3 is TGCGCCAGCAGCCCGACAGGGTTAAACGACTATGGCTACACCTTC. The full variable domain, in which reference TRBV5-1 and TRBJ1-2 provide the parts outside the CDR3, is KAGVTQTPRYLIKTRGQQVTLSCSPISGHRSVSWYQQTPGQGLQFLFEYFSETQRNKGNFPGRFSGRQFSNSRSEMNVSTLELGDSALYLCASSPTGLNDYGYTFGSGTRLTVV.

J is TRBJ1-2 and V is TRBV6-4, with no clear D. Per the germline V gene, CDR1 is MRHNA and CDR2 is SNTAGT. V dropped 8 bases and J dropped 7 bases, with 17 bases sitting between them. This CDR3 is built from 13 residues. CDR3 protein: CASGNIPGGGYTF. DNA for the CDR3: TGTGCCAGCGGAAACATACCAGGTGGTGGCTACACCTTC.

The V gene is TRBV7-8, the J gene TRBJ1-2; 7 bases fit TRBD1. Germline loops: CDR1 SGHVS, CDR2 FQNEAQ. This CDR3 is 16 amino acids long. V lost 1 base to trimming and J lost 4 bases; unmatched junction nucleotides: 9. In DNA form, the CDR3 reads TGTGCCAGCAGCTTAGGTTTGAGGGGGCGAGGCTATGGCTACACCTTC. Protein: CASSLGLRGRGYGYTF.

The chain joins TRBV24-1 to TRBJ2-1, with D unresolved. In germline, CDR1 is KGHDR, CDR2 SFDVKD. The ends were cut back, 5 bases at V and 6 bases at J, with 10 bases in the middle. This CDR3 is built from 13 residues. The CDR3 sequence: CATSVDWSNEQFF. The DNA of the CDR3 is TGTGCCACCAGTGTTGACTGGTCCAATGAGCAGTTCTTC.

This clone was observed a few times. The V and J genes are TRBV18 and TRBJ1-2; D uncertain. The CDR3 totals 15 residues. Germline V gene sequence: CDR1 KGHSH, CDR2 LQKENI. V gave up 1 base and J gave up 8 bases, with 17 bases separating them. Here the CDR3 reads CASSPLGKPEGGYTF. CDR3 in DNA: TGTGCCAGCTCACCACTGGGGAAACCTGAGGGAGGCTACACCTTC.

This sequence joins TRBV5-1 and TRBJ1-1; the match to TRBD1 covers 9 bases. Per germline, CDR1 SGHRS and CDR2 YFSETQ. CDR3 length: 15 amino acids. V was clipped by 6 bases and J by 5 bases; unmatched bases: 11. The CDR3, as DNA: TGCGCCAGCAAAAACCCGGGACAGGGAAGTACTGAAGCTTTCTTT. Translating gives CASKNPGQGSTEAFF.

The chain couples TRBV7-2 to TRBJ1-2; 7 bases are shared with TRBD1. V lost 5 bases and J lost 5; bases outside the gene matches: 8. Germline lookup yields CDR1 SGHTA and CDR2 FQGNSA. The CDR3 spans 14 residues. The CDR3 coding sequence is TGTGCCAGCAGCAGAGAGGGGGCGCGGTATGGCTACACCTTC. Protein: CASSREGARYGYTF.

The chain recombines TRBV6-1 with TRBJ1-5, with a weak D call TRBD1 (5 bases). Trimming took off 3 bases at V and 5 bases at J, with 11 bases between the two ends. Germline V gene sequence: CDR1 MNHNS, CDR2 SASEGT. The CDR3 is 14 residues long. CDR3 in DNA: TGTGCCAGCAGTGAGATGGACATCGATCAGCCCCAGCATTTT. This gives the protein CASSEMDIDQPQHF.

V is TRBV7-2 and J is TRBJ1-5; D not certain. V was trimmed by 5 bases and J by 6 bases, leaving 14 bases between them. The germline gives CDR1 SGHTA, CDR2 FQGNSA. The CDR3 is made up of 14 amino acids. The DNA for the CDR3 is TGTGCCAGCAGCCCCCTCCCGACGGGTCAGCCCCAGCATTTT. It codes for CASSPLPTGQPQHF.

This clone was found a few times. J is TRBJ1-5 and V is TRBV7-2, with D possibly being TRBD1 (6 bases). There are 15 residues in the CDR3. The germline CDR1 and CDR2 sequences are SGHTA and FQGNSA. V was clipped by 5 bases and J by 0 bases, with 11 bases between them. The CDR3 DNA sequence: TGTGCCAGCAGCCTAAACAGGGTTAGCAATCAGCCCCAGCATTTT. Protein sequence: CASSLNRVSNQPQHF.

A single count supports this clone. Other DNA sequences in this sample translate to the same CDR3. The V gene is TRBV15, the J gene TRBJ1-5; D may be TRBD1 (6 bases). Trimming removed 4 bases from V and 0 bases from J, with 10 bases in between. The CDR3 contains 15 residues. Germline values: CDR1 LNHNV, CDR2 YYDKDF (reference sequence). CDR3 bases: TGTGCCACCAGCACTCACAGGGATAGCAATCAGCCCCAGCATTTT. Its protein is CATSTHRDSNQPQHF.

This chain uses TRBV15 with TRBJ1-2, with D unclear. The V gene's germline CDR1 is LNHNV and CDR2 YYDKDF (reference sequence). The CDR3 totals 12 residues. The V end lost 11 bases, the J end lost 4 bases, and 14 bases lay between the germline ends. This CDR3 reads CAARDTGYGYTF. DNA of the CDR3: TGTGCCGCCCGGGATACTGGCTATGGCTACACCTTC.

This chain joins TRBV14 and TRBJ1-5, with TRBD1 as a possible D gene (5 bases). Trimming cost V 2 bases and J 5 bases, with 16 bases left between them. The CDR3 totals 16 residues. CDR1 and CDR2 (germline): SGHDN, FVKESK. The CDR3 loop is CASSQKNQTEYQPQHF. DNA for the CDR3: TGTGCCAGCAGCCAAAAAAATCAGACAGAATATCAGCCCCAGCATTTT.

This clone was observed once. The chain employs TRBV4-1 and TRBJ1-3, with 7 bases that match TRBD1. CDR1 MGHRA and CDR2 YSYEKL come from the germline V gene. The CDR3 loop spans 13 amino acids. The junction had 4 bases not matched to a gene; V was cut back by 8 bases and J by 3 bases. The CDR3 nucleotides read TGCGCCAGCGACAGGGCCGGTGGAAACACCATATATTTT. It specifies CASDRAGGNTIYF.

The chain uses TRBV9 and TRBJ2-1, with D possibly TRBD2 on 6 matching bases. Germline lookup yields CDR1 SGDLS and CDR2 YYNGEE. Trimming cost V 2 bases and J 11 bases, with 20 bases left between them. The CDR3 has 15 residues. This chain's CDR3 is CASSVSSGGLSQQFF. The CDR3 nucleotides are TGTGCCAGCAGCGTTAGTTCTGGGGGGTTAAGCCAGCAGTTCTTC.

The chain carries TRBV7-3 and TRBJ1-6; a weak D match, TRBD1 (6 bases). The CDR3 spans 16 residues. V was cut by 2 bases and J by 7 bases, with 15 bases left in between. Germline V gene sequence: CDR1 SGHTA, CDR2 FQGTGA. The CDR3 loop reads CASSLPGEGGNSPLHF. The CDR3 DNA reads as TGTGCCAGCAGCTTACCAGGGGAGGGAGGGAATTCACCCCTCCACTTT.

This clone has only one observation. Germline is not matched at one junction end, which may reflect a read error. The CDR3 loop is CASSLTSSGGYNGQFF. The CDR3, as DNA: TGCGCCAGCAGCCTGACTTCTAGCGGGGGGTACAATGGGCAGTTCTTC. The rearrangement links TRBV5-1 to TRBJ2-1, with 11 positions matching TRBD2. This CDR3 spans 16 amino acids. Germline CDR1 SGHRS, CDR2 YFSETQ.

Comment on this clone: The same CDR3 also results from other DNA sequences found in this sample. The CDR3 coding sequence is TGCGCCAGCAGCTTGGAGGGGGCGTATAATTCACCCCTCCACTTT. This codes for CASSLEGAYNSPLHF. The chain uses TRBV5-1 and TRBJ1-6; the match to TRBD1 covers 7 bases. Germline V gene sequence: CDR1 SGHRS, CDR2 YFSETQ. The J segment lost 4 bases and the V segment lost 0 bases, leaving 1 base of the junction unmatched. CDR3 length equals 15 residues.